This TCR beta chain was sequenced for a study of cytomegalovirus exposure and HLA in healthy donors. Study results and limitations: At a 0.05 false discovery rate, a later analysis found roughly 17,000 TCR beta sequences to be associated with HLA alleles. Reported findings show TCR beta sequences accurately forecast HLA-A and HLA-B alleles in most subjects. An analysis that came later showed most CMV-associated TCR beta chains appearing HLA-restricted.

The PCR employed 60 Vbeta primers together with 13 Jbeta primers. The method was immunoSEQ multiplex PCR; TCRdb's version includes in-frame clones alone and lacks a portion of them. This repertoire shows 160,000 or so clones, roughly three quarters found once; its top ten account for about 4.5%. There are a few counts of this clone. As yet, its antigen is unknown. Sampled while nominally healthy, donors likely had unrecorded immune exposures. The CDR3 runs to 15 residues. Trimming shortened V by 4 bases and J by 4 bases, and 12 bases separated the two germline ends. Germline V gene data show CDR1 as SGHNT and CDR2 as YYREEE (reference sequence).

The chain carries TRBV5-4 and TRBJ2-6; no clear D. Sequenced material: PBMCs. The TCR originated in a young man in good health and CMV-seropositive. The CDR3 sequence: CASSPVLSGANVLTF. DNA of the CDR3: TGTGCCAGCAGCCCCGTTCTCTCGGGGGCCAACGTCCTGACTTTC.